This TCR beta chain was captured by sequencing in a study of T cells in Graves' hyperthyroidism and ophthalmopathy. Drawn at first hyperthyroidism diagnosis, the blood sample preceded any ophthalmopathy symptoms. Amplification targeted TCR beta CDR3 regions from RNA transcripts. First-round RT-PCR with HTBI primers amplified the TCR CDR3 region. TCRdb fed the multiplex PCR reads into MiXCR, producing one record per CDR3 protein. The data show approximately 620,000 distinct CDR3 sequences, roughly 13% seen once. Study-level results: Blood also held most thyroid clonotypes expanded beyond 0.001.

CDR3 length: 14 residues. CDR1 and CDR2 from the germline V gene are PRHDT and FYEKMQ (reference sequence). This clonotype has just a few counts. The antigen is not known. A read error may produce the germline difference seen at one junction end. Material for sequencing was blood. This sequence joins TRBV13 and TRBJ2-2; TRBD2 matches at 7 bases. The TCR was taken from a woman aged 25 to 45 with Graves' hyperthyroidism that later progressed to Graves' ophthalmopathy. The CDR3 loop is CASSSLADTGELLF. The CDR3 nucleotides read TGTGCCAGCAGCTCTCTAGCGGACACCGGGGAGCTGCTTTTT.